This is a list of T cell receptor beta chains from one sample in a study of blood T cell repertoires in COVID-19. Here immunoSEQ multiplex PCR was the method, and the copy in TCRdb shows in-frame clones only, minus some. The sample has around 450,000 clones; 85% to 90% are singletons. Sequences were obtained from peripheral blood. The receptors come from a woman between 25 and 40 years old with acute or convalescent COVID-19. The CDR3 runs from the conserved cysteine through the conserved F or W. Fields, in order: V gene, J gene, D gene, clone size, CDR3 protein, CDR3 DNA. The D gene is left open where the match is weak. Clone size is shown for a subset of rows, as once, few, many or a class of expanded clone.

>TRBV3-1/TRBV3-2|TRBJ1-2|.|.
CASSHGPAGTANYGYTF
TGTGCCAGCAGCCACGGACCCGCGGGGACGGCTAACTATGGCTACACCTTC
>TRBV5-6|TRBJ1-1|.|few
CASSPQGARLSAEAFF
TGTGCCAGCAGCCCCCAAGGGGCTAGGTTATCGGCTGAAGCTTTCTTT
>TRBV7-3|TRBJ1-2|TRBD1|.
CASSSTGGTNYGYTF
TGTGCCAGCAGCTCGACAGGGGGTACTAACTATGGCTACACCTTC
>TRBV5-5|TRBJ2-3|.|.
CASSSYTDTQYF
TGTGCCAGCAGCTCCTACACAGATACGCAGTATTTT
>TRBV19|TRBJ1-2|TRBD1|.
CASSTGQGSYGYTF
TGTGCCAGTAGTACCGGACAGGGAAGCTATGGCTACACCTTC
>TRBV5-1|TRBJ1-2|TRBD1|.
CASSSQWGQGHGYTF
TGCGCCAGCAGCTCGCAGTGGGGACAGGGGCATGGCTACACCTTC
>TRBV19|TRBJ1-2|.|.
CASSIQGRDGYTF
TGTGCCAGTAGTATCCAGGGTAGGGATGGCTACACCTTC
>TRBV21-1|TRBJ2-7|.|.
CASSKVEQGGYEQYF
TGTGCCAGCAGCAAAGTAGAACAGGGGGGATACGAGCAGTACTTC
>TRBV5-4|TRBJ2-3|TRBD2|.
CASSSPGTKADTQYF
TGTGCCAGCAGCTCACCCGGGACTAAAGCAGATACGCAGTATTTT
>TRBV7-9|TRBJ2-1|.|.
CASVSYRGEQFF
TGTGCCAGCGTTTCATACCGAGGTGAGCAGTTCTTC
>TRBV6-2/TRBV6-3|TRBJ2-1|TRBD1|once
CASSYPTNPTGGGSYNEQFF
TGTGCCAGCAGTTACCCCACTAACCCGACAGGGGGAGGGTCCTACAATGAGCAGTTCTTC
>TRBV30|TRBJ2-3|TRBD2|.
CAWHQRGGRDTQYF
TGTGCCTGGCACCAGCGGGGGGGCAGAGATACGCAGTATTTT
>TRBV4-1|TRBJ1-5|.|.
CASSQEPGPNQPQHF
TGCGCCAGCAGCCAAGAACCAGGGCCCAATCAGCCCCAGCATTTT
>TRBV7-2|TRBJ2-1|TRBD1|.
CASSLHEGGLYNEQFF
TGTGCCAGCAGCTTACATGAAGGGGGCCTCTACAATGAGCAGTTCTTC
>TRBV3-1/TRBV3-2|TRBJ1-2|.|.
CASSQGPGANYGYTF
TGTGCCAGCAGCCAGGGGCCGGGGGCTAACTATGGCTACACCTTC
>TRBV6-5|TRBJ2-7|TRBD1|.
CASSFGQASYEQYF
TGTGCCAGCAGTTTCGGACAGGCTTCCTACGAGCAGTACTTC
>TRBV4-2|TRBJ2-4|TRBD1|.
CASSHPDRDVNIQYF
TGTGCCAGCAGCCATCCCGACAGGGACGTGAACATTCAGTACTTC
>TRBV2|TRBJ2-1|.|.
CASSEGLGGREQFF
TGTGCCAGCAGTGAAGGTTTGGGGGGGCGCGAGCAGTTCTTC
>TRBV9|TRBJ2-7|TRBD2|.
CASSPAGGSYEQYF
TGTGCCAGCAGCCCGGCGGGGGGTTCCTACGAGCAGTACTTC
>TRBV6-5|TRBJ2-5|.|once
CASSRDTETQYF
TGTGCCAGCAGTCGGGACACAGAGACCCAGTACTTC
>TRBV4-1|TRBJ1-1|TRBD1|.
CASSPIWRTGGTEAFF
TGCGCCAGCAGCCCAATCTGGCGGACAGGCGGGACTGAAGCTTTCTTT
>TRBV19|TRBJ2-7|TRBD1|.
CASSKTGTGFNEQYF
TGTGCCAGTAGTAAAACCGGGACAGGGTTTAACGAGCAGTACTTC
>TRBV6-6|TRBJ2-7|TRBD1|.
CASRTMGRDRGHEQYF
TGTGCCAGCAGAACTATGGGCCGGGACAGGGGCCACGAGCAGTACTTC
>TRBV2|TRBJ2-2|TRBD1|few
CASRPGTANTGELFF
TGTGCCAGCAGACCCGGGACAGCGAACACCGGGGAGCTGTTTTTT
>TRBV5-8|TRBJ1-6|.|.
CASSLALGANSPLHF
TGTGCCAGCAGCTTGGCCCTGGGAGCAAATTCACCCCTCCACTTT
>TRBV11-2|TRBJ2-7|TRBD2|.
CASRPTRGGGYEQYF
TGTGCCAGCAGACCAACAAGGGGCGGGGGATACGAGCAGTACTTC
>TRBV11-2|TRBJ2-7|.|.
CASSLLRWDEQYF
TGTGCCAGCAGCTTACTGCGGTGGGACGAGCAGTACTTC
>TRBV7-6|TRBJ1-4|.|many
CASSLQGGGEKLFF
TGTGCCAGCAGCCTACAGGGTGGCGGAGAAAAACTGTTTTTT
>TRBV2|TRBJ1-1|TRBD1|once
CASISRGRDTEAFF
TGTGCCAGCATCTCGAGGGGGCGGGACACTGAAGCTTTCTTT
>TRBV9|TRBJ2-5|.|.
CASSPRPLGETQYF
TGTGCCAGCAGCCCCCGGCCCCTAGGAGAGACCCAGTACTTC
>TRBV30|TRBJ1-5|TRBD1|few
CAWTTELYRGKLRQPQHF
TGTGCCTGGACGACTGAACTTTACAGGGGGAAATTGAGGCAGCCCCAGCATTTT
>TRBV5-1|TRBJ2-2|.|.
CASSWEKLASNTGELFF
TGCGCCAGCAGCTGGGAGAAACTAGCCTCGAACACCGGGGAGCTGTTTTTT
>TRBV6-5|TRBJ1-2|TRBD1|.
CASSRGTEDGYTF
TGTGCCAGCAGCCGAGGGACAGAAGATGGCTACACCTTC
>TRBV30|TRBJ2-2|.|.
CAWTPRGTGELFF
TGTGCCTGGACCCCCAGGGGCACCGGGGAGCTGTTTTTT
>TRBV7-6|TRBJ2-1|TRBD2|.
CASSLDGRGTYNEQFF
TGTGCCAGCAGCTTAGATGGGCGGGGGACCTACAATGAGCAGTTCTTC
>TRBV6-5|TRBJ1-2|.|.
CASSGQIVANYGYTF
TGTGCCAGCAGCGGACAGATTGTAGCTAACTATGGCTACACCTTC
>TRBV3-1/TRBV3-2|TRBJ2-3|TRBD1|.
CASSQTGQGLDTQYF
TGTGCCAGCAGCCAAACGGGACAGGGCTTGGATACGCAGTATTTT
>TRBV24-1|TRBJ2-1|TRBD2|.
CATSPAKASGGANNEQFF
TGTGCCACCAGTCCCGCCAAGGCTAGCGGGGGGGCCAACAATGAGCAGTTCTTC
>TRBV28|TRBJ1-1|.|.
CASSLRTDNTEAFF
TGTGCCAGCAGTCTCCGGACAGACAACACTGAAGCTTTCTTT
>TRBV24-1|TRBJ1-2|TRBD1|.
CATSGPGQGRGYTF
TGTGCCACCAGCGGCCCGGGACAGGGAAGGGGCTACACCTTC
>TRBV4-1|TRBJ1-4|.|.
CASSQEGPRGEKLFF
TGCGCCAGCAGCCAAGAGGGGCCAAGGGGTGAAAAACTGTTTTTT
>TRBV5-1|TRBJ1-4|TRBD1|.
CASSLGQAGNEKLFF
TGCGCCAGCAGCCTAGGACAGGCGGGGAATGAAAAACTGTTTTTT
>TRBV11-2|TRBJ2-5|.|once
CASSLFLEETQYF
TGTGCCAGCAGCTTATTCCTAGAAGAGACCCAGTACTTC
>TRBV19|TRBJ1-1|.|.
CASSIKFRTQGGTEAFF
TGTGCCAGTAGTATAAAATTTCGAACGCAGGGAGGAACTGAAGCTTTCTTT
>TRBV5-1|TRBJ2-2|.|.
CASSLININANTGELFF
TGCGCCAGCAGCTTGATTAACATAAACGCGAACACCGGGGAGCTGTTTTTT